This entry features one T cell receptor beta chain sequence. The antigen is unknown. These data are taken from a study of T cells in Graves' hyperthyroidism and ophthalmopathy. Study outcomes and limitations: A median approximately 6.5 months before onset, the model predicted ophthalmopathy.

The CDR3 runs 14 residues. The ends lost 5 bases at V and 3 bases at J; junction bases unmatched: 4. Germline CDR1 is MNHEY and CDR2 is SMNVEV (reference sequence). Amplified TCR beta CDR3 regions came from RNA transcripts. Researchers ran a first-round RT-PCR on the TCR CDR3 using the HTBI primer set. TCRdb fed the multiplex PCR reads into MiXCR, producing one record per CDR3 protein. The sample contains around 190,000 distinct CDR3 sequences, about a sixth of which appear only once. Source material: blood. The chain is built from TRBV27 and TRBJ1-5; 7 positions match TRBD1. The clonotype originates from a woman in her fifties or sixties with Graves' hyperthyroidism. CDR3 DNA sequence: TGTGCCAGCAGTCCCGGACAGGTCAATCAGCCCCAGCATTTT. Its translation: CASSPGQVNQPQHF.